Sequencing of this T cell receptor beta chain was carried out in a study of OX40 agonist ivuxolimab in advanced cancers. Study summary: With a range of roughly 23 to 90, age averaged approximately 55 years, and 70% to 85% were male. Whole-study results and caveats: Among some nonresponders, normalized T-cell clonal expansion was also low. The expanded peripheral T cells' antigen specificity was not determined.

V was cut by 0 bases and J by 1 base, with 13 bases left in between. CDR1 is MNHNS, CDR2 SASEGT, per germline. This CDR3 has 16 residues. About this clone itself: Antigen: not known.

Method: immunoSEQ multiplex PCR; TCRdb's copy keeps in-frame clones and lacks some. The repertoire holds about 73,000 clones, with about nine tenths as singletons. This TCR came from an adult with an advanced solid tumor such as melanoma, head and neck, liver or kidney cancer. Sequenced material: CD4+ or CD8+ T cells sorted from blood, taken in a trial of the OX40 agonist ivuxolimab. V usage is TRBV6-1 and J usage is TRBJ2-7, with a possible D match to TRBD2 (6 bases). The CDR3 spells CASSEALAANSYEQYF. The CDR3 coding sequence is TGTGCCAGCAGTGAAGCATTAGCGGCTAATTCCTACGAGCAGTACTTC.